The clone carrying this TCR beta chain was counted once. Its antigen is undetermined. Healthy donors had no documented immune events, such as infections, while sampled. This record belongs to a study of identifying expanded T cells in peripheral blood. Study observations and caveats: Technical replicates showed about 1.2 changed clones; two weeks about 16; four weeks 19. Clone count variance between roughly two-week samples rose with total template count.

The assay was immunoSEQ multiplex PCR, and TCRdb's table has in-frame clones only and misses some. The repertoire has some 90,000 clones, 88% of them found once; the top ten carry 15% to 20%. Material: blood. The TCR originated in a person aged 18 to 75 in good health.

The CDR3 nucleotides are TGTGCCAGCAGTTTTTCCCAGGGCCAAGGTGGGACTGAAGCTTTCTTT. Amino acids: CASSFSQGQGGTEAFF. The chain uses TRBV28 and TRBJ1-1, with D possibly matching TRBD1 (5 bases). The germline gives CDR1 MDHEN, CDR2 SYDVKM. Trimming removed 3 bases from V and 5 bases from J, with 19 bases in between. This CDR3 has 16 amino acids.